This record looks at one TCR beta chain sequence and its context. Antigen unknown. The PCR was carried out with 60 Vbeta primers and 13 Jbeta primers. The table came from immunoSEQ multiplex PCR; TCRdb's copy has only in-frame clones and leaves some out. The repertoire consists of under 150,000 clones, with under 80% occurring once and the leading ten covering 2.5% to 3.5%. These data originate in a study of cytomegalovirus exposure and HLA in healthy donors. At the level of the study: The study placed approximately 81% of its approximately 360 genotyped donors in the Caucasian-associated ancestry cluster. Whole-study findings and limits: What was likely a sequencing artifact was a cluster of highly shared sequence variants. Reportedly, HLA-A and HLA-B alleles of most subjects were accurately predicted from TCR beta.

V was pared by 8 bases and J by 9 bases, with 19 bases of the junction left unmatched. CDR3 size: 17 residues. The germline V gene encodes CDR1 MNHEY and CDR2 SMNVEV (reference sequence). Material for sequencing was PBMCs. The chain links TRBV27 to TRBJ2-1; 10 bases align to TRBD2. The sequence came from a male donor in good health and CMV-seronegative. The CDR3 loop is CASHSFGTSDILGEQFF. The CDR3 nucleotides read TGTGCCAGCCACTCATTCGGGACTAGCGACATTTTGGGTGAGCAGTTCTTC.